This T cell receptor (beta chain) was identified during a study of healthy donors' naive CD4 and CD8 T cells. Findings and limits, study-wide: CDR3 charge plus V and J genes appeared to account for around 12% of CD4/CD8 variance. Chains were not paired, since alpha and beta were sequenced in bulk. Positive CDR3 charge linked to CD4+ cells, negative to CD8+ cells.

Naive CD4+ cells were sorted as CD4+CD8-CD45RO-CD45RA+; naive CD8+ as CD8+CD4-CD45RA+CD27bright. The V and J ends lost 0 bases and 6 bases, in that order; junction bases with no gene match: 8. The germline gives CDR1 MNHNY, CDR2 SVGAGI (reference sequence). The CDR3 is made up of 17 amino acids. Each TCR library used 500 ng of total RNA and a linear amplification protocol. One entry per CDR3 protein results from TCRdb running MiXCR on the reads. This table holds about 180,000 distinct CDR3 sequences, 74% found once. About this clonotype: Its target is not known.

What was sequenced was naive CD4+ and CD8+ T cells sorted from blood, pooled from several donors. The receptor comes from a pool of human donors in good health; the sample pools cells from several healthy donors. The chain couples TRBV6-6 to TRBJ2-2; 9 nucleotides agree with TRBD2. For the CDR3, the DNA is TGTGCCAGCAGTTACTCCCCGGGACTAGCCGGACCCGGGGAGCTGTTTTTT. Translating gives CASSYSPGLAGPGELFF.